These 19 T cell receptor beta chains were all obtained from the same sample, sequenced in a study of long-term antiretroviral therapy in people with HIV. An immunoSEQ assay, version v3.0, was performed at survey level. Profiling relied on immunoSEQ multiplex PCR, and the TCRdb table lists in-frame clones only, not all of them. The table has tens of thousands of clones, 65% to 80% seen once. The sequencing used unsorted PBMCs, collected 3.1 years after starting antiretroviral therapy. These receptor sequences come from a woman aged 50 to 60 with HIV.

The J gene is TRBJ2-5, the V gene TRBV20-1, with D maybe TRBD2 (5 bases). The CDR3 is 11 residues long. V was cut by 3 bases and J by 3 bases, with 5 bases left in between. From germline, CDR1 is DFQATT and CDR2 SNEGSKA (reference sequence). In nucleotides, the CDR3 is TGCAGTGCTAGGCGGGAAGAGACCCAGTACTTC. It encodes CSARREETQYF.

The rearrangement links TRBV30 to TRBJ2-3; D call uncertain. The CDR3 spans 15 residues. The V and J ends lost 1 base and 5 bases respectively, with 16 bases between them. The germline CDR1 and CDR2 sequences are GTSNPN and SVGIG (reference sequence). CDR3: CAWSDSPPLVDTQYF. Written as DNA, the CDR3 is TGTGCCTGGAGTGACTCTCCACCCCTGGTAGATACGCAGTATTTT.

The chain couples TRBV11-2 to TRBJ2-7; 9 positions agree with TRBD1. The germline gives CDR1 SGHAT, CDR2 FQNNGV. The CDR3 is made up of 16 amino acids. The V gene end was trimmed by 3 bases and the J gene end by 0 bases; junction bases not matched to a gene: 6. As DNA, the CDR3 is TGTGCCAGCAGCTTGGCCCGGACAGGGGCCTCCTACGAGCAGTACTTC. Residues: CASSLARTGASYEQYF. The complete variable domain, with remaining parts taken from reference TRBV11-2 and TRBJ2-7, reads EAGVAQSPRYKIIEKRQSVAFWCNPISGHATLYWYQQILGQGPKLLIQFQNNGVVDDSQLPKDRFSAERLKGVDSTLKIQPAKLEDSAVYLCASSLARTGASYEQYFGPGTRLTVT.

The chain couples TRBV2 to TRBJ2-7; D uncertain. The germline CDR1 and CDR2 sequences are SNHLY and FYNNEI. V was trimmed by 0 bases and J by 0 bases, leaving 15 bases between them. The CDR3 sequence is 17 residues long. The CDR3 nucleotides read TGTGCCAGCAGTGAAGCGCTTCTCTGGGGAAACTCCTACGAGCAGTACTTC. This sequence encodes CASSEALLWGNSYEQYF. Full variable domain (missing parts from reference TRBV2 and TRBJ2-7): EPEVTQTPSHQVTQMGQEVILRCVPISNHLYFYWYRQILGQKVEFLVSFYNNEISEKSEIFDDQFSVERPDGSNFTLKIRSTKLEDSAMYFCASSEALLWGNSYEQYFGPGTRLTVT.

This sequence joins TRBV29-1 and TRBJ1-2; D gene uncertain. This CDR3 region has 13 residues. Germline loops: CDR1 SQVTM, CDR2 ANQGSEA. The V and J ends lost 5 bases and 0 bases respectively, with 10 bases between them. CDR3 nucleotides: TGCAGCGTTCACCACAGTACTAACTATGGCTACACCTTC. Translating gives CSVHHSTNYGYTF.

V usage is TRBV25-1 and J usage is TRBJ1-5; D not resolved. V lost 3 bases and J lost 2, with 11 bases in between. Germline-derived CDR1 and CDR2 are MGHDK and SYGVNS. The CDR3 spans 15 residues. CDR3 loop: CASSDAQAGNQPQHF. The CDR3 bases are TGTGCCAGCAGTGATGCCCAGGCCGGCAATCAGCCCCAGCATTTT.

For the CDR3, the DNA is TGCAGCGTTGAAGTCCCGGGGGGGGGCCCAGATACGCAGTATTTT. As protein: CSVEVPGGGPDTQYF. V gene TRBV29-1 combines with J gene TRBJ2-3, with 8 bases lining up with TRBD2. The CDR3 length is 15 residues. Trimming took 1 base from V and 4 from J; bases not matched to a gene: 7. Germline V gene sequence: CDR1 SQVTM, CDR2 ANQGSEA.

This clone was observed a few times. The rearrangement uses TRBV9 and TRBJ1-6; perhaps TRBD1 as D (5 bases). The CDR3 is 14 residues long. Trimming removed 1 base at V and 4 bases at J, with 6 bases between. Germline V lookup: CDR1 SGDLS, CDR2 YYNGEE. This CDR3 reads CASSVNRYNSPLHF. The CDR3 DNA is TGTGCCAGCAGCGTAAACAGGTATAATTCACCCCTCCACTTT. Based on the CDR3 plus reference TRBV9 and TRBJ1-6, the full variable domain is DSGVTQTPKHLITATGQRVTLRCSPRSGDLSVYWYQQSLDQGLQFLIQYYNGEERAKGNILERFSAQQFPDLHSELNLSSLELGDSALYFCASSVNRYNSPLHFGNGTRLTVT.

The chain recombines TRBV9 with TRBJ1-2; 8 bases are a match to TRBD1. V shed 0 bases, J shed 6 bases, and the junction held 7 bases outside the gene matches. This CDR3 comprises 15 residues. Germline CDR1 and CDR2: SGDLS and YYNGEE. The CDR3 region is CASSVGGTGPDGYTF. Here the CDR3 DNA reads TGTGCCAGCAGCGTAGGAGGGACAGGTCCCGATGGCTACACCTTC.

The rearrangement uses TRBV30 and TRBJ2-3; the match to TRBD2 covers 10 bases. In germline, CDR1 is GTSNPN, CDR2 SVGIG (reference sequence). The CDR3 runs 15 residues. V lost 0 bases to trimming and J lost 6 bases; unmatched junction nucleotides: 6. CDR3 amino acids: CAWSVGSGGGDTQYF. The CDR3 coding sequence is TGTGCCTGGAGTGTAGGAAGCGGGGGGGGCGATACGCAGTATTTT.

V usage is TRBV7-9 and J usage is TRBJ2-2, with 10 bases that match TRBD2. The CDR3 is 16 amino acids. J was trimmed by 4 bases and V by 5 bases; bases with no gene match: 7. The germline V gene has CDR1 SEHNR and CDR2 FQNEAQ (reference sequence). For the CDR3, the DNA is TGTGCCAGCAGCCCTCTAGCGGGGGTCGCCACCGGGGAGCTGTTTTTT. Translated: CASSPLAGVATGELFF.

This chain joins TRBV1 and TRBJ2-7; the table's D call of TRBD1 was not tested on the DNA. TRBV1 is recorded as a pseudogene. This CDR3 has 15 amino acids. This chain's CDR3 is CTSSQLPGQGLEQYV. CDR3 DNA sequence: TGCACCAGCAGCCAACTCCCGGGACAGGGGCTCGAGCAGTACGTC.

This chain connects TRBV6-6 to TRBJ2-7; D is unclear. The CDR3 covers 12 residues. Between the trimmed V and J ends, which lost 4 bases and 7 bases, there was a span of 11 bases. Per the germline V gene, CDR1 is MNHNY and CDR2 is SVGAGI (reference sequence). The CDR3 region has the DNA TGTGCCAGCAGTTCCTTCGTGGGTGAGCAGTACTTC. It encodes CASSSFVGEQYF.

V usage is TRBV27 and J usage is TRBJ1-2, with D possibly matching TRBD1 (6 bases). Germline V gene data show CDR1 as MNHEY and CDR2 as SMNVEV (reference sequence). V was cut by 6 bases and J by 4 bases, with 15 bases left in between. CDR3 length: 14 residues. The DNA for the CDR3 is TGTGCCAGCAGGACCTCACAGGGTTCCTATGGCTACACCTTC. Protein sequence: CASRTSQGSYGYTF.

The CDR3 DNA sequence: TGTGCCAGCAGGCCACAGGGTGCGAGCTCCTATAATTCACCCCTCCACTTT. Protein: CASRPQGASSYNSPLHF. The chain recombines TRBV27 with TRBJ1-6; tentatively, D is TRBD1 (6 bases). This CDR3 comprises 17 residues. Germline values: CDR1 MNHEY, CDR2 SMNVEV (reference sequence). Trimming cost V 6 bases and J 0 bases, with 15 bases left between them.

The V gene is TRBV2, the J gene TRBJ1-6; D not certain. CDR3 length: 13 residues. Germline values: CDR1 SNHLY, CDR2 FYNNEI. The V gene lost 5 bases and the J gene lost 7 bases, with 9 bases spanning the gap. CDR3 coding DNA: TGTGCCAGCAGTCGCCAGCCAAATTCACCCCTCCACTTT. Translated, it gives CASSRQPNSPLHF.

The chain has TRBV10-2 and TRBJ2-1, with 8 bases lining up with TRBD2. Germline CDR1 is WSHSY and CDR2 is SAAADI. This CDR3 contains 17 residues. The V and J ends lost 2 bases and 9 bases, in that order; junction bases with no gene match: 15. CDR3 in amino acids: CASSEGTGGTRMVEQFF. Written as DNA, the CDR3 is TGCGCCAGCAGTGAGGGTACTGGGGGGACTAGAATGGTTGAGCAGTTCTTC.

The chain recombines TRBV5-1 with TRBJ2-5; perhaps D is TRBD1 or TRBD2 (5 bases each). V was cut by 4 bases and J by 9 bases, with 19 bases left in between. Germline CDR1 and CDR2: SGHRS and YFSETQ. The CDR3 has 14 residues. CDR3 sequence: CASSPGTSFVAQYF. DNA of the CDR3: TGCGCCAGCAGCCCCGGGACCTCCTTTGTGGCCCAGTACTTC.

This sequence joins TRBV6-1 and TRBJ1-2; D perhaps matches TRBD1 (6 bases). This CDR3 has 15 amino acids. CDR1 and CDR2 (germline): MNHNS, SASEGT. V was trimmed by 1 base and J by 2 bases, leaving 11 bases between them. Here the CDR3 DNA reads TGTGCCAGCAGTGAAGGCGGGGGGGCAAACTATGGCTACACCTTC. It is translated as CASSEGGGANYGYTF.